These 20 T cell receptor beta chains originate from one sample sequenced in a study of T cell responses to AZD1222 COVID-19 vaccine. Assay: immunoSEQ multiplex PCR; the TCRdb copy retains only in-frame clones and omits some. The top ten clones hold 12% to 15% of a sample with roughly 100,000 clones, approximately 84% of them seen once. This sample comprised peripheral blood, obtained 28 days after the second AZD1222 dose. These receptors were obtained from an adult who received the AZD1222 COVID-19 vaccine.

The chain uses TRBV6-5 and TRBJ2-1, with 11 bases lining up with TRBD2. CDR1 and CDR2 (germline): MNHEY, SVGAGI. The CDR3 has 13 amino acids. After removal of 4 bases from V and 9 bases from J, the junction contained 2 bases not matched to a gene. The CDR3 here is CASSLAGGGEQFF. CDR3 coding DNA: TGTGCCAGCAGTTTAGCGGGAGGGGGTGAGCAGTTCTTC.

V is TRBV18 and J is TRBJ1-1; 8 nucleotides line up with TRBD1. There are 15 residues in the CDR3. Germline-derived CDR1 and CDR2 are KGHSH and LQKENI. The junction had 7 bases not matched to a gene; V was cut back by 7 bases and J by 0 bases. CDR3 coding DNA: TGTGCCAGCTTACTGGACAGGGTTATGAACACTGAAGCTTTCTTT. This gives the protein CASLLDRVMNTEAFF.

V gene TRBV10-3 combines with J gene TRBJ1-2; the match to TRBD1 covers 7 bases. Looked up from germline, CDR1 is ENHRY and CDR2 is SYGVKD. V dropped 2 bases and J dropped 4; count of bases not matched to a gene: 4. The CDR3 runs 14 residues. The CDR3, as DNA: TGTGCCATCAGTGAGAGGGACAGATTCTATGGCTACACCTTC. Translating it yields CAISERDRFYGYTF.

V is TRBV19 and J is TRBJ1-4; possibly TRBD1 for D (6 bases). The germline gives CDR1 LNHDA, CDR2 SQIVND (reference sequence). The CDR3 loop spans 14 amino acids. The ends were cut back, 6 bases at V and 9 bases at J, with 17 bases in the middle. CDR3 in amino acids: CASSQGGGGKKLFF. The CDR3 DNA follows: TGTGCCAGTAGCCAAGGAGGGGGGGGAAAAAAACTGTTTTTT.

This rearrangement joins TRBV5-4 to TRBJ2-6, with TRBD2 as a possible D gene (7 bases). Trimming took 1 base from V and 4 from J, leaving 12 bases between them. The V gene's germline CDR1 is SGHNT and CDR2 YYREEE (reference sequence). The CDR3 contains 16 residues. The CDR3 DNA follows: TGTGCCAGCAGCTTGCGGGGGGCTCTGGGGGCCAACGTCCTGACTTTC. Residues: CASSLRGALGANVLTF.

CDR3: CASSFSGVGNTEAFF. The CDR3 DNA reads TGTGCCAGCAGTTTTAGCGGGGTTGGGAACACTGAAGCTTTCTTT. The V call is TRBV28, the J call TRBJ1-1; unclear D gene. Germline V gene lookup returns CDR1 MDHEN and CDR2 SYDVKM. CDR3 length: 15 amino acids. V was clipped by 3 bases and J by 1 base, with 12 bases between them.

CDR3 amino acids: CASSQVAGTEAFF. CDR3 sequence (DNA): TGTGCCAGCAGCCAAGTGGCCGGGACGGAAGCTTTCTTT. This rearrangement joins TRBV14 to TRBJ1-1, with D maybe TRBD1 (5 bases). CDR1 is SGHDN, CDR2 FVKESK, per germline. V lost 1 base and J lost 8, with 11 bases in between. This CDR3 has 13 residues.

This clone appeared a few times. V and J are TRBV11-2 and TRBJ2-7, with 10 bases fitting TRBD1. The CDR3 is 15 residues long. Germline V CDR1 and CDR2: SGHAT, FQNNGV. After removal of 5 bases from V and 5 bases from J, the junction contained 9 bases not matched to a gene. For the CDR3, the DNA is TGTGCCAGCAGCCTCACGGGACAGGGGACCCACGAGCAGTACTTC. Translated: CASSLTGQGTHEQYF. The variable domain in full, with the rest retrieved from reference TRBV11-2 and TRBJ2-7, is EAGVAQSPRYKIIEKRQSVAFWCNPISGHATLYWYQQILGQGPKLLIQFQNNGVVDDSQLPKDRFSAERLKGVDSTLKIQPAKLEDSAVYLCASSLTGQGTHEQYFGPGTRLTVT.

The rearrangement links TRBV5-4 to TRBJ1-1, with unresolved D. The V end was cut by 0 bases, the J end by 3 bases, with 12 bases between. Germline CDR1 reads SGHNT; CDR2 reads YYREEE (reference sequence). The CDR3 contains 15 residues. The CDR3 here is CASSLDSGVDTEAFF. Written as DNA, the CDR3 is TGTGCCAGCAGCTTGGATTCGGGTGTGGACACTGAAGCTTTCTTT.

This rearrangement joins TRBV11-3 to TRBJ1-4; no firm D call. CDR3 size: 13 residues. V dropped 5 bases and J dropped 5 bases, with 9 bases sitting between them. In germline, CDR1 is SGHNT, CDR2 YENEEA. The chain's CDR3 is CASSKDGNEKLFF. In nucleotides, the CDR3 is TGTGCCAGCAGCAAGGACGGGAATGAAAAACTGTTTTTT.

The chain couples TRBV19 to TRBJ1-1; D is perhaps TRBD1 (5 bases). Germline CDR1 is LNHDA and CDR2 is SQIVND (reference sequence). The V and J ends lost 9 bases and 4 bases respectively, with 21 bases between them. The CDR3 runs to 15 residues. The CDR3 spells CASRGTAPRGTEAFF. In nucleotides, the CDR3 is TGTGCCAGCCGGGGGACGGCACCTCGGGGCACTGAAGCTTTCTTT.

This chain joins TRBV6-5 and TRBJ2-7, with D uncertain. The length of the CDR3 is 11 residues. V was clipped by 5 bases and J by 2 bases, with 4 bases between them. In germline, CDR1 is MNHEY, CDR2 SVGAGI. CDR3 DNA sequence: TGTGCCAGCAGTACGACCTACGAGCAGTACTTC. This translates into CASSTTYEQYF.

V and J are TRBV5-1 and TRBJ2-1; TRBD2 agrees at 8 bases. From germline, CDR1 is SGHRS and CDR2 YFSETQ. V shed 1 base and J 9 bases; nucleotides not matched to a gene: 18. There are 18 residues in the CDR3. The CDR3 loop is CASSLRTPSRGGRVEQFF. DNA for the CDR3: TGCGCCAGCAGCTTGCGAACACCCTCCCGGGGGGGGCGTGTTGAGCAGTTCTTC. Variable domain in full (rest from reference TRBV5-1 and TRBJ2-1): KAGVTQTPRYLIKTRGQQVTLSCSPISGHRSVSWYQQTPGQGLQFLFEYFSETQRNKGNFPGRFSGRQFSNSRSEMNVSTLELGDSALYLCASSLRTPSRGGRVEQFFGPGTRLTVL.

This sequence joins TRBV6-1 and TRBJ1-1; D is unresolved. Germline-derived CDR1 and CDR2 are MNHNS and SASEGT. V was pared by 2 bases and J by 6 bases, with 10 bases between. CDR3 length equals 13 residues. CDR3 nucleotide sequence: TGTGCCAGCAGTGAACACTTGGACGCTGAAGCTTTCTTT. The encoded protein is CASSEHLDAEAFF.

This chain's CDR3 is CASRWRGNQPQHF. The CDR3, as DNA: TGTGCCAGCAGGTGGAGGGGCAATCAGCCCCAGCATTTT. The rearrangement joins TRBV2 to TRBJ1-5, with no clear D. This CDR3 has 13 amino acids. CDR1 and CDR2 from the germline V gene are SNHLY and FYNNEI. The ends were cut back, 6 bases at V and 2 bases at J, with 8 bases in the middle.

This chain uses TRBV10-3 with TRBJ2-3; D uncertain. V was trimmed by 6 bases and J by 4 bases, leaving 11 bases between them. Germline assignment: CDR1 ENHRY and CDR2 SYGVKD. The CDR3 is made up of 13 amino acids. CDR3 in DNA: TGTGCCATCAGAGAAGCAAACCCAGATACGCAGTATTTT. The encoded protein is CAIREANPDTQYF.

The sample holds one count of this clone. The chain links TRBV4-1 to TRBJ1-1; D is unresolved. Germline CDR1 is MGHRA and CDR2 is YSYEKL. Trimming took off 7 bases at V and 0 bases at J, with 15 bases between the two ends. The CDR3 is made up of 15 amino acids. In DNA form, the CDR3 reads TGCGCCAGCAAGCCCGGAGCCGGGATGAACACTGAAGCTTTCTTT. Protein sequence: CASKPGAGMNTEAFF.

This chain joins TRBV5-1 and TRBJ1-4; 7 nucleotides agree with TRBD1. The CDR3 is made up of 16 amino acids. V trimming: 0 bases; J trimming: 2 bases; junction bases outside the gene matches: 4. CDR1 and CDR2 from the germline V gene are SGHRS and YFSETQ. The CDR3 spells CASSLEGGRTNEKLFF. CDR3 bases: TGCGCCAGCAGCTTGGAAGGGGGCCGTACTAATGAAAAACTGTTTTTT.

A few counts support this clone. V is TRBV10-3 and J is TRBJ2-5; 11 positions match TRBD1. V was clipped by 4 bases and J by 5 bases; unmatched bases: 6. Looked up from germline, CDR1 is ENHRY and CDR2 is SYGVKD. This CDR3 is 15 amino acids long. The CDR3 is CAISAGTGGLETQYF. CDR3 DNA: TGTGCCATCAGTGCCGGGACAGGGGGGTTGGAGACCCAGTACTTC.

The gene calls are TRBV6-5 and TRBJ1-1; the D is unclear. Germline V gene data show CDR1 as MNHEY and CDR2 as SVGAGI. V lost 7 bases, J lost 0 bases, and 15 bases lay in between. CDR3 size: 15 residues. CDR3 DNA sequence: TGTGCCAGCATTCAATACTCTAACTTGAACACTGAAGCTTTCTTT. Protein sequence: CASIQYSNLNTEAFF.